This T cell receptor (beta chain) was retrieved from a study of T cell responses to AZD1222 COVID-19 vaccine (dated by TCRdb to the early 2020s). For the study in its entirety: TCR sequencing was performed for approximately 240 trial participants, of whom about 200 were given two doses of AZD1222 and about 25 were given two doses of MenACWY control vaccine. Enrollment into the trials was organized by age into subgroups of 18-55, 56-69 and 70-plus years, and those subgroups contained about 160, 30 and 59 TCR-sequenced participants, respectively.

The CDR3 regions of human TCRbeta chains were analyzed by immunosequencing. In the authors' own workflow: TCRs in the repertoires were compared against a reference library of SARS-CoV-2-specific TCRs that had been generated with the MIRA antigen-specificity platform. Breadth was defined as the fraction of unique TCRs that were SARS-CoV-2-associated. Depth was defined as the fraction of total T cells that were SARS-CoV-2-associated. Using the MIRA data, every spike-specific TCR was mapped to the spike region that the TCR reacted to and assigned to either a CD4 or a CD8 class. Log10-transformed breadth and depth values were compared by one-way ANOVA with Sidak's multiple comparisons tests. Entries here come from immuneACCESS through TCRdb and include only in-frame sequences with V and J called. Some clones fail to appear in such tables; in the studies checked, an unresolved V gene covers under half of the shortfall, and the cause of the remainder is unknown. The D gene and trimming were derived from the DNA, and the V and J assignments and clone size from that table. For this sample there are about 120,000 clones; 75% to 95% appear just once. Together, the top ten hold 4% to 5% of the sample.

Regarding this clone: Its target antigen remains unknown. No base qualities exist here, and no much larger clone lies one base off it.

CDR1 SGHNT and CDR2 YENEEA are derived from the germline V gene. V is cut back by 5 bases and J by 5 bases, with 10 bases in the junction unmatched. The CDR3 starts with the cysteine, ends with the phenylalanine, and has 16 residues. The DNA shown is the 48-base CDR3, in frame from base 1. The study at large found these results: Most participants were white British and females outnumbered males, and the authors suggested that clonal diversity may have been underestimated. Conclusions about previously exposed vaccinees are limited, since just five or six AZD1222 recipients were seropositive for SARS-CoV-2 at baseline. The whole spike protein was spanned by vaccine-associated CD4 TCRs, and dominant responses were seen in regions 160-218 and 743-854. Because no samples from the day 14 peak response were available, repertoires could be characterized only after the peak T cell response. Reportedly, almost half of the unique spike-specific TCRs recognized epitopes lying outside the regions that are mutated in the B.1.351 and B.1.1.7 variants. After two AZD1222 doses, both the breadth and the depth of spike-specific TCRs were significantly higher than at day 0 and than in MenACWY recipients. The 56-69-year group was small, and its depth increase did not reach significance, likely because of low power.

According to the study, the label for this sample's time point signals: about 28 days (+/-7) after the second vaccine dose. Reading the label with the study, this specimen's treatment or condition is: meningococcal conjugate vaccine given as trial control. Vaccinee samples came from UK trials COV001 and COV002, including a single-blind randomized controlled phase 2/3 trial of AZD1222 (ChAdOx1 nCoV-19) in healthy adults. For TCRbeta chain sequencing, PBMC samples were collected from trial participants at day 0 and at day 28 after the second dose. This sample comprised peripheral blood, obtained 28 days after the second dose of the MenACWY control vaccine. Rearrangement joined TRBV11-3 to TRBJ2-5; 11 junctional bases match TRBD2. The TCR comes from an adult who received the MenACWY meningococcal vaccine as a control. CDR3 sequence: CASSRGVAGGHETQYF. The base sequence is TGTGCCAGCAGCCGCGGGGTAGCGGGGGGGCACGAGACCCAGTACTTC.